A single sample is the source of the 9 T cell receptor beta chains below, sequenced in a study of post-analysis software for immune sequencing data (dated by TCRdb to between 2015 and 2016). The sample's time point label, in plain terms: second blood draw from one MS patient after hematopoietic stem cell transplantation. The library was generated by PCR. For sequencing, an Illumina HiSeq 2500 was employed. Unique molecular identifiers were incorporated into TCR beta cDNA libraries to reduce PCR and sequencing biases. TCRdb passed the public sequencing reads through fastp at Q25 and MiXCR, retaining productive beta sequences. Each CDR3 protein appears once, grouped with its most common genes and DNA. The sample table records around 150,000 distinct CDR3 sequences; 35% to 40% of these occur just once. The top ten hold approximately 30% of the sample. The sequenced sample was blood, obtained after autologous hematopoietic stem cell transplantation. Source of these receptors: a girl aged 10 to 17 with multiple sclerosis. Donor details come from another sample of the same person, matched by shared clones.

This clonotype occurred a few times. The chain recombines TRBV20-1 with TRBJ2-1; 8 positions match TRBD2. Germline lookup yields CDR1 DFQATT and CDR2 SNEGSKA (reference sequence). The CDR3 has 16 residues. Germline trimming cut 0 bases from V and 8 bases from J; bases unmatched to any gene: 12. The CDR3 sequence is CSARDLLAVLLDEQFF. CDR3 coding DNA: TGCAGTGCTAGAGACCTACTAGCGGTCCTTCTTGATGAGCAGTTCTTC.

This chain joins TRBV7-6 and TRBJ2-5; the D is unclear. Germline CDR1 reads SGHVS; CDR2 reads FNYEAQ. CDR3 length: 12 amino acids. V was clipped by 2 bases and J by 11 bases, with 12 bases between them. This CDR3 reads CASSLSDLEQYF. CDR3 bases: TGTGCCAGCAGCTTAAGCGATCTAGAGCAGTACTTC.

The genes are TRBV10-3 and TRBJ2-7; no clear D gene. Trimming left V 2 bases short and J 4 bases short, with 9 bases between. Germline CDR1 is ENHRY and CDR2 is SYGVKD. The CDR3 runs to 13 residues. The CDR3 loop reads CAISEGVSYEQYF. The CDR3 coding sequence is TGTGCCATCAGTGAGGGGGTTTCGTACGAGCAGTACTTC.

This clonotype appeared a single time. The J gene is TRBJ2-1, the V gene TRBV6-2 or TRBV6-3, with TRBD1 matching 7 bases. Germline CDR1 reads MNHEY; CDR2 reads SVGEGT. Trimming took 4 bases from V and 0 from J; bases not matched to a gene: 3. CDR3 length: 15 amino acids. The CDR3 DNA is TGTGCCAGCAGTTCTACAGGGGTCTCCTACAATGAGCAGTTCTTC. Protein product: CASSSTGVSYNEQFF.

This clonotype was seen only a few times. V is TRBV2 and J is TRBJ2-7, with no clear D. This CDR3 contains 11 residues. The germline V and J ends were trimmed by 6 bases and 2 bases, with 5 bases remaining between them. CDR1 is SNHLY, CDR2 FYNNEI, per germline. CDR3 loop: CASRVTYEQYF. As DNA, the CDR3 is TGTGCCAGCAGGGTAACCTACGAGCAGTACTTC.

A word on this clonotype: A junction boundary mismatches the germline segment, possibly from a read error. The V call is TRBV6-4, the J call TRBJ2-3; D is unclear. The CDR3 sequence is 13 residues long. Germline V CDR1 and CDR2: MRHNA, SNTAGT. The CDR3 DNA reads as TGTGCCAACAGTGACTCGTTAGTCTTTTCGCAGTATTTT. Protein sequence: CANSDSLVFSQYF.

In regard to this clonotype: A much larger clone sits a single nucleotide away, making a read error possible. This chain uses TRBV7-3 with TRBJ2-7; 11 bases are shared with TRBD2. The germline CDR1 and CDR2 sequences are SGHTA and FQGTGA. With V trimmed by 5 bases and J by 7 bases, 10 bases remained unmatched. This CDR3 has 15 residues. In DNA form, the CDR3 reads TGTGCCAGCAGCCTTAGCGGGGGGGGTAGTAGTGAGCAGTACTTC. Residues: CASSLSGGGSSEQYF.

The chain joins TRBV13 to TRBJ1-6; no reliable D call. The V gene lost 5 bases and the J gene lost 10 bases, with 18 bases spanning the gap. The CDR3 totals 15 residues. Germline V gene lookup returns CDR1 PRHDT and CDR2 FYEKMQ (reference sequence). This CDR3 reads CASSPRLGARSPLHF. CDR3 nucleotide sequence: TGTGCCAGCAGCCCCCGACTGGGAGCTCGGTCACCCCTCCACTTT. Drawing the rest from reference TRBV13 and TRBJ1-6, the complete variable domain is AAGVIQSPRHLIKEKRETATLKCYPIPRHDTVYWYQQGPGQDPQFLISFYEKMQSDKGSIPDRFSAQQFSDYHSELNMSSLELGDSALYFCASSPRLGARSPLHFGNGTRLTVT.

This chain uses TRBV4-1 with TRBJ2-7; D might be TRBD1 (5 bases). CDR3 length: 14 residues. CDR1 is MGHRA and CDR2 is YSYEKL in the germline V gene. With 0 bases removed from V and 0 bases from J, the gap between germline ends came to 6 bases. The CDR3 nucleotides read TGCGCCAGCAGCCAAGAACAGGACTCCTACGAGCAGTACTTC. Translated, it gives CASSQEQDSYEQYF.